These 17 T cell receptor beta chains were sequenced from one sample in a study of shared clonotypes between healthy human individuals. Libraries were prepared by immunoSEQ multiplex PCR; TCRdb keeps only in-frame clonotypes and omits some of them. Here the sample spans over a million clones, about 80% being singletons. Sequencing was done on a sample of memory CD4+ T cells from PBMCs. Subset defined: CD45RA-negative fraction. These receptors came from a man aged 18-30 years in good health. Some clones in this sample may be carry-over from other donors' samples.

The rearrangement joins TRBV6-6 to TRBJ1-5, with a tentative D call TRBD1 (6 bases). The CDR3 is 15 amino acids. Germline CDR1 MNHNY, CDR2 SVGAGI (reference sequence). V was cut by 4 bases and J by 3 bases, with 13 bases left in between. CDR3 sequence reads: CASSSGGQLNQPQHF. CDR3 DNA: TGTGCCAGCAGTTCGGGTGGACAGCTCAATCAGCCCCAGCATTTT.

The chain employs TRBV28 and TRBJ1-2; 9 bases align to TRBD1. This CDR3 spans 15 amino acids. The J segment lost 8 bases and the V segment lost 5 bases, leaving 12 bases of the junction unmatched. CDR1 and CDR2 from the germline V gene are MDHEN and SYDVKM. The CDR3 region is CASSPRQGGNRGYTF. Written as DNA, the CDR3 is TGTGCCAGCAGTCCGCGACAGGGGGGCAACAGAGGCTACACCTTC.

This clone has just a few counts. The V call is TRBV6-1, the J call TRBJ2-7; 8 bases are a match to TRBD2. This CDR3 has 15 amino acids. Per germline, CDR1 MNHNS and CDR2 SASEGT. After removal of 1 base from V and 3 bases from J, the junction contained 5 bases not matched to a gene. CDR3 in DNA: TGTGCCAGCAGTGAAGACGGGAGGGCCCGCTACGAGCAGTACTTC. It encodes CASSEDGRARYEQYF.

The CDR3: CASSTWTGGGDTQYF. CDR3 DNA: TGTGCCAGCAGCACATGGACAGGGGGAGGAGATACGCAGTATTTT. V and J are TRBV7-6 and TRBJ2-3; the match to TRBD1 covers 10 bases. The CDR3 totals 15 residues. J gave up 5 bases and V 5 bases, and 7 bases lay outside the gene matches. CDR1 and CDR2 from the germline V gene are SGHVS and FNYEAQ.

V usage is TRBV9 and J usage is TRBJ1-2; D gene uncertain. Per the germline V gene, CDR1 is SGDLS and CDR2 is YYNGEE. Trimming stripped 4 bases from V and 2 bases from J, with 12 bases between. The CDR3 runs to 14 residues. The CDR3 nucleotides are TGTGCCAGCAGCTCTAACTCCCTGAACTATGGCTACACCTTC. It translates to CASSSNSLNYGYTF.

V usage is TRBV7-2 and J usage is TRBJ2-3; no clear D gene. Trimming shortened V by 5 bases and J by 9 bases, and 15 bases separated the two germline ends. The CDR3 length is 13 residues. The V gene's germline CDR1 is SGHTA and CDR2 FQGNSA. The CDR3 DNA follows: TGTGCCAGCAGCCCTCCAAGCTTAGGAACGCAGTATTTT. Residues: CASSPPSLGTQYF.

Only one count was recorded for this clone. This chain's CDR3 is CASSVEGQRFSGNTIYF. The DNA for the CDR3 is TGTGCCAGCAGCGTAGAGGGACAGAGATTCTCTGGAAACACCATATATTTT. The rearrangement links TRBV9 to TRBJ1-3, with 7 bases that match TRBD1. The CDR3 extends over 17 amino acids. Germline V gene sequence: CDR1 SGDLS, CDR2 YYNGEE. V shed 0 bases, J shed 0 bases, and the junction held 6 bases outside the gene matches.

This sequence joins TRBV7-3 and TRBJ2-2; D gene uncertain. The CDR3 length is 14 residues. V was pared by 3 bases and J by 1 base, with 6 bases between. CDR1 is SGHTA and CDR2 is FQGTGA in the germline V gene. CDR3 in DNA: TGTGCCAGCAGCTTCTCCGGGAACACCGGGGAGCTGTTTTTT. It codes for CASSFSGNTGELFF.

This CDR3 reads CASSRPGTGVGSTGELFF. The CDR3 DNA follows: TGCGCCAGCAGCCGTCCCGGGACAGGGGTCGGTAGCACCGGGGAGCTGTTTTTT. V is TRBV5-1 and J is TRBJ2-2, with 10 bases identical to TRBD1. Unmatched junction bases numbered 13, after V lost 4 bases and J lost 4 bases. Per germline, CDR1 SGHRS and CDR2 YFSETQ. There are 18 residues in the CDR3.

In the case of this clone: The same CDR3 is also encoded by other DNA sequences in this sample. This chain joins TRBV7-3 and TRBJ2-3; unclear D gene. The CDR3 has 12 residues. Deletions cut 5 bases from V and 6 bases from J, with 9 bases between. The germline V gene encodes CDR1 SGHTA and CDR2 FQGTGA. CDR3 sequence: CASSLLGDTQYF. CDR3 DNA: TGTGCCAGCAGCCTCTTGGGGGATACGCAGTATTTT.

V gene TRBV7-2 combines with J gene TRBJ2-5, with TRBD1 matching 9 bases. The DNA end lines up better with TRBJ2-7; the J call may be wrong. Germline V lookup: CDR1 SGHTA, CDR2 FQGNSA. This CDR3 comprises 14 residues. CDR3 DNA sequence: TGTGCCAGCAGCACTGGGACAGGGTTCTACGAGCAGTACTTC. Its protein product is CASSTGTGFYEQYF.

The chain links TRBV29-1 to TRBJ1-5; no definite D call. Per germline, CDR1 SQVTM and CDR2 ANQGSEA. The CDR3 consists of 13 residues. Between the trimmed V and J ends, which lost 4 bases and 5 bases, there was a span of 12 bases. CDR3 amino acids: CSVVVDGDQPQHF. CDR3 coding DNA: TGCAGCGTTGTTGTTGATGGGGATCAGCCCCAGCATTTT.

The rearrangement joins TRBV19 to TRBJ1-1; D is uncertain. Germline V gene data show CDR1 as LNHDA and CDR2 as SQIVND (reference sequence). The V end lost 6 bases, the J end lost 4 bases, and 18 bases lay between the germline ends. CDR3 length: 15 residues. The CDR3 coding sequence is TGTGCCAGTAGGAAAGTTCCAGGTGGGAGCACTGAAGCTTTCTTT. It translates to CASRKVPGGSTEAFF.

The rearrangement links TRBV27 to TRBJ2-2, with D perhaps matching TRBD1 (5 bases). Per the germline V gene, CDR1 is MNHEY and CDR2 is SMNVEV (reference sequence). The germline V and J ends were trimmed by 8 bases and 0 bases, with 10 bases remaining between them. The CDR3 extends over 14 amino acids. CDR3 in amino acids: CASLSRANTGELFF. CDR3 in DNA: TGTGCCAGCTTGAGCAGGGCGAACACCGGGGAGCTGTTTTTT.

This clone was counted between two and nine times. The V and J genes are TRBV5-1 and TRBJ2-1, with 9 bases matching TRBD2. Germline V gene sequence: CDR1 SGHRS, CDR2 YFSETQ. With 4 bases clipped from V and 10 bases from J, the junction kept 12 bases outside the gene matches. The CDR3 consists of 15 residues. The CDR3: CASSPLAGEVREQFF. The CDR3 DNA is TGCGCCAGCAGCCCGTTAGCGGGAGAAGTACGGGAGCAGTTCTTC.

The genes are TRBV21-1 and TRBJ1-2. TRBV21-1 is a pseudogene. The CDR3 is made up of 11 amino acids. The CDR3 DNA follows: TGTGCCAGAGCATCTAACTATGGCTACACCTTC. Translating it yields CARASNYGYTF.

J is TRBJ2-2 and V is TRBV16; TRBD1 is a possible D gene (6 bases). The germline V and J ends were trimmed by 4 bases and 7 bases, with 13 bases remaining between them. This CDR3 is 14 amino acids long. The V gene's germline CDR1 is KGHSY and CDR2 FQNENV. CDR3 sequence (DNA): TGTGCCAGCAGCCCGGACAGTCTTTTCGGGGAGCTGTTTTTT. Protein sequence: CASSPDSLFGELFF. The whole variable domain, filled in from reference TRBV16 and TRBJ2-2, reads GEEVAQTPKHLVRGEGQKAKLYCAPIKGHSYVFWYQQVLKNEFKFLISFQNENVFDETGMPKERFSAKCLPNSPCSLEIQATKLEDSAVYFCASSPDSLFGELFFGEGSRLTVL.